The clone carrying this T cell receptor (beta chain) has only one observation. The data were taken from a study of blood T cell repertoires in COVID-19. Study background: The United States, Italy and Spain supplied acute and convalescent COVID-19 samples. Sources were T cells, B-cell-depleted T cells, or PBMCs; the material itself was cDNA or gDNA.

CDR3 length: 14 residues. Per the germline V gene, CDR1 is MNHEY and CDR2 is SVGAGI. V was pared by 6 bases and J by 0 bases, with 2 bases of the junction left unmatched. Some clones are missing from TCRdb's copy, which holds only in-frame ones; the method was immunoSEQ multiplex PCR. The table includes some 350,000 clones, 90% detected once. This TCR was recovered from a man younger than 35 with active or convalescent COVID-19. Sequencing used peripheral blood. The rearrangement uses TRBV6-5 and TRBJ1-2, with 9 bases identical to TRBD1. CDR3 sequence: CASSHRGPNYGYTF. The CDR3 region has the DNA TGTGCCAGCAGCCACAGGGGGCCTAACTATGGCTACACCTTC.